The 8 T cell receptor beta chains presented below share a single source sample, sequenced in a study of tumour-infiltrating T cells in Burkitt lymphoma. Only in-frame clones appear in the TCRdb table, and some are missing; sequencing was by immunoSEQ multiplex PCR. Here the sample spans 43,000 or so clones, approximately 31% being singletons. The sample comprised tumor tissue. These receptors were taken from a human donor with Burkitt lymphoma.

The V call is TRBV14, the J call TRBJ1-3; D remains ambiguous. Per germline, CDR1 SGHDN and CDR2 FVKESK. V was pared by 1 base and J by 11 bases, with 9 bases between. This CDR3 contains 12 residues. DNA for the CDR3: TGTGCCAGCAGCCAAGTTGCCGTCCCCATATATTTT. Amino acids: CASSQVAVPIYF.

J is TRBJ1-1 and V is TRBV5-6; 10 nucleotides agree with TRBD1. V was clipped by 2 bases and J by 7 bases; unmatched bases: 5. CDR1 is SGHDT and CDR2 is YYEEEE in the germline V gene. The CDR3 runs 14 residues. CDR3 sequence (DNA): TGTGCCAGCAGCTTAGGGGGGGACAGGGGTGAAGCTTTCTTT. Its translation is CASSLGGDRGEAFF.

This sequence joins TRBV30 and TRBJ1-5; perhaps TRBD1 as D (5 bases). The CDR3 has 16 residues. With 3 bases removed from V and 5 bases from J, the gap between germline ends came to 20 bases. Germline V gives CDR1 GTSNPN, CDR2 SVGIG (reference sequence). This CDR3 is CAWSPERVWGDQPQHF. The DNA of the CDR3 is TGTGCCTGGAGCCCAGAGCGGGTCTGGGGGGATCAGCCCCAGCATTTT.

A few counts support this clone. J is TRBJ2-5 and V is TRBV2; possibly TRBD1 or TRBD2 for D (5 bases each). There are 13 residues in the CDR3. CDR1 and CDR2 from the germline V gene are SNHLY and FYNNEI. Trimming removed 5 bases at V and 4 bases at J, with 11 bases between. The CDR3 loop is CASSKGTGETQYF. The CDR3, as DNA: TGTGCCAGCAGTAAAGGGACGGGAGAGACCCAGTACTTC.

The rearrangement joins TRBV7-6 to TRBJ2-5; 7 nucleotides agree with TRBD1. J gave up 2 bases and V 1 base, and 7 bases lay outside the gene matches. This CDR3 is built from 16 residues. Germline CDR1 reads SGHVS; CDR2 reads FNYEAQ. DNA for the CDR3: TGTGCCAGCAGCTTAGAGGGGGCCGCTGCGCAAGAGACCCAGTACTTC. Encoded protein: CASSLEGAAAQETQYF. The whole variable domain, remainder taken from reference TRBV7-6 and TRBJ2-5, is GAGVSQSPRYKVTKRGQDVALRCDPISGHVSLYWYRQALGQGPEFLTYFNYEAQQDKSGLPNDRFSAERPEGSISTLTIQRTEQRDSAMYRCASSLEGAAAQETQYFGPGTRLLVL.

J is TRBJ2-7 and V is TRBV27, with D maybe TRBD1 (6 bases). The V end lost 0 bases, the J end lost 6 bases, and 12 bases lay between the germline ends. CDR3 length: 14 residues. Germline-derived CDR1 and CDR2 are MNHEY and SMNVEV (reference sequence). CDR3 sequence: CASSLSMGAGEQYF. As DNA, the CDR3 is TGTGCCAGCAGTTTATCGATGGGGGCGGGCGAGCAGTACTTC.

The rearrangement joins TRBV14 to TRBJ2-2; D gene ambiguous. Germline V gene sequence: CDR1 SGHDN, CDR2 FVKESK. The CDR3 length is 13 residues. The ends were cut back, 2 bases at V and 6 bases at J, with 7 bases in the middle. The DNA for the CDR3 is TGTGCCAGCAGCCAACTGCCGTCCGGGGAGCTGTTTTTT. This translates into CASSQLPSGELFF.

This clone has more than one count but fewer than ten. The chain carries TRBV5-6 and TRBJ2-5; TRBD1 agrees at 9 bases. TRBJ2-7 explains the end of the DNA better; the J call may be wrong. CDR1 and CDR2 (germline): SGHDT, YYEEEE. CDR3 length: 16 amino acids. Written as DNA, the CDR3 is TGTGCCAGCAGCTCGAATTCGCCGGGACAGGGTTTCGAGCAGTACTTC. It encodes CASSSNSPGQGFEQYF.